This entry features one T cell receptor beta chain sequence. Antigen unknown. This sample is drawn from a study of PD-1 blockade in classical Hodgkin lymphoma. Study results and limitations: It was reported that newly diagnosed patients had less baseline TCR diversity than healthy donors.

Only in-frame clones appear in the TCRdb table, and some are missing; sequencing was by immunoSEQ multiplex PCR. The sample consists of tens of thousands of clones, 91% of them appearing once. CDR1 and CDR2 (germline): SGHTA, FQGNSA. With 1 base removed from V and 2 bases from J, the gap between germline ends came to 9 bases. The length of the CDR3 is 15 residues. The time point was: newly diagnosed, previously untreated cHL patient sample. Comparator PBMCs were from newly diagnosed, untreated classical Hodgkin lymphoma. The sequencing sample was made of peripheral blood mononuclear cells (PBMCs). The clonotype originates from a human donor with classical Hodgkin lymphoma. The chain combines TRBV7-2 with TRBJ2-1; the D gene is possibly TRBD2 (6 bases). This chain's CDR3 is CASSLGLEPYNEQFF. CDR3 nucleotide sequence: TGTGCCAGCAGCTTAGGACTAGAGCCCTACAATGAGCAGTTCTTC.